The source of this TCR beta chain is a study of regulatory T cells in long-lasting Graves disease. In the study overall: The study counted Graves' disease as persistent given over 5 years of antithyroid drugs and positive TSH receptor antibodies. Study results and limitations: Among the persistent patients, fewer than 3,000 public clonotypes were shared, more than the approximately 1,000 shared among new patients.

Germline assignment: CDR1 MNHEY and CDR2 SMNVEV (reference sequence). The J segment lost 0 bases and the V segment lost 6 bases, leaving 4 bases of the junction unmatched. CDR3 length equals 15 residues. Notes on this clonotype: The antigen is undetermined.

Arm-PCR with iRepertoire HTBI primers amplified the CDR3 regions for these TCR beta libraries. TCRdb reprocessed the multiplex PCR reads with MiXCR, giving one entry per CDR3 protein. The sample contains some 450,000 distinct CDR3 sequences, 23% of which appear only once. Time point described: persistent/refractory GD, antithyroid drugs over 5 years with positive TRAb. The TCR library was made from RNA extracted from PBMCs. This TCR derives from a female donor with Graves disease. Sequencing was performed on peripheral blood mononuclear cells (PBMCs), taken when the disease was refractory, from a patient treated with antithyroid drugs. The V gene is TRBV27, the J gene TRBJ1-3; 8 bases match TRBD1. The CDR3 loop reads CASRHTGGSGNTIYF. The CDR3 DNA is TGTGCCAGCAGACACACAGGGGGCTCTGGAAACACCATATATTTT.